The clone carrying this T cell receptor beta chain was recorded many times. V shed 6 bases and J shed 11 bases, with 20 bases lying between them. This CDR3 contains 13 residues. The germline CDR1 and CDR2 sequences are DFQATT and SNEGSKA (reference sequence). These data originate in a study of T-cell memory formation after mild COVID-19. Constant-segment-primed 5'RACE gave TCR alpha and TCR beta cDNA libraries with sample barcodes and UMIs. One entry per CDR3 protein results from TCRdb running MiXCR on the 5' RACE reads. This table holds 300,000 to 400,000 distinct CDR3 sequences, about an eighth found once.

The TCR was taken from a man aged 18-30 years who had mild COVID-19 (a few samples of this study predate the infection). Cell type and time point are not known. The J gene is TRBJ2-1, the V gene TRBV20-1; D perhaps matches TRBD2 (5 bases). The material sequenced was PBMCs or a T cell subset sorted from them (not recorded which). DNA for the CDR3: TGCAGTGCCCCCCCGGGGAGCTCCCTTCAGCAGTTCTTC. The encoded protein is CSAPPGSSLQQFF.